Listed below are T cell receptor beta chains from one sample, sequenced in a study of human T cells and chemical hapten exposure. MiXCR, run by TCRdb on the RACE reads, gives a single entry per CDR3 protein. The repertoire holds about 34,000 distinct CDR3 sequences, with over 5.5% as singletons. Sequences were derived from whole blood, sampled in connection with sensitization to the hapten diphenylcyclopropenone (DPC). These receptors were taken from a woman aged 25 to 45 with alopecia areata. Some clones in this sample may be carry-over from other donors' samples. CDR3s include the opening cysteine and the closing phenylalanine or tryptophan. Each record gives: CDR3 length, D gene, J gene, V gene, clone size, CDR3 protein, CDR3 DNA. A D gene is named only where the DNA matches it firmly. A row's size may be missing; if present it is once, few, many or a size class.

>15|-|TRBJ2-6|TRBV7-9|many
CASSLRAAGANVLTF
TGTGCCAGCAGCTTACGAGCGGCTGGGGCCAACGTCCTGACTTTC
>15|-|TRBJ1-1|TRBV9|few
CASSPFEGEYTEAFF
TGTGCCAGCAGCCCGTTCGAGGGGGAATACACTGAAGCTTTCTTT
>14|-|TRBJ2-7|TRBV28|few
CASSTRRTLYEQYF
TGTGCCAGCAGCACAAGACGGACTTTGTACGAGCAGTACTTC
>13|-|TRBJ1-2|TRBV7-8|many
CASSLGARGGYTF
TGTGCCAGCAGCTTAGGGGCGCGAGGTGGCTACACCTTC
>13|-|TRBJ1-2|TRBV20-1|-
CSTSSGVLSLHTF
TGCAGCACCTCCTCAGGCGTTCTATCCCTACACACCTTC
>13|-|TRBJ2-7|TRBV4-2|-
CASSQDAGYEQYF
TGTGCCAGCAGCCAAGATGCGGGCTACGAGCAGTACTTC
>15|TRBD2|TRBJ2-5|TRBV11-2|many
CASSLDGGGEETQYF
TGTGCCAGCAGCTTAGACGGCGGGGGGGAAGAGACCCAGTACTTC
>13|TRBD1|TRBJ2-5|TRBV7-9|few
CASISTGGETQYF
TGTGCCAGCATCTCGACAGGGGGAGAGACCCAGTACTTC
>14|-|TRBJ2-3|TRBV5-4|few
CASSLRGGTDTQYF
TGTGCCAGCAGCTTGAGGGGGGGCACAGATACGCAGTATTTT
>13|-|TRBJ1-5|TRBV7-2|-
CASSLGRYQPQHF
TGTGCCAGCAGCTTGGGGCGATACCAGCCCCAGCATTTT
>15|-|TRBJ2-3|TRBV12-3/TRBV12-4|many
CASSRGLSSTDTQYF
TGTGCCAGCAGTCGGGGACTTAGTAGCACAGATACGCAGTATTTT
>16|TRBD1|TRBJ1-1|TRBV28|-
CASSSPGTGGFTEAFF
TGTGCCAGCAGTTCCCCCGGGACAGGGGGATTCACTGAAGCTTTCTTT
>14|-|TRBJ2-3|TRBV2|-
CASRAVTSTDTQYF
TGTGCCAGCAGGGCGGTAACTAGCACAGATACGCAGTATTTT
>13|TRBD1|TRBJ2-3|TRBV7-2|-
CASSLRDRDPQYF
TGTGCCAGCAGCTTAAGAGACAGGGACCCGCAGTATTTT
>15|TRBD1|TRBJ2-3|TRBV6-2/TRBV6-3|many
CASSYSQGATDTQYF
TGTGCCAGCAGTTACTCGCAGGGGGCAACAGATACGCAGTATTTT
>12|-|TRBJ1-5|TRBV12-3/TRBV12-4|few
CASSPDGQPQHF
TGTGCCAGCAGCCCGGACGGTCAGCCCCAGCATTTT
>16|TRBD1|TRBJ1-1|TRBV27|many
CASSPAERGLGTEAFF
TGTGCCAGCAGTCCCGCAGAAAGGGGGCTGGGCACTGAAGCTTTCTTT